The 18 T cell receptor beta chains in this list originate from one sample, sequenced in a study. A single record per CDR3 protein comes from TCRdb applying MiXCR to the RT-PCR reads. Of more than 600,000 distinct CDR3 sequences detected, more than 13% appear once; the ten largest clones hold 3.6%. The sample comprised memory CD4+ T cells from blood. These receptors all stem from a female donor in good health, serving as a healthy control.

The rearrangement links TRBV18 to TRBJ1-3, with D perhaps matching TRBD1 (5 bases). Trimming took 1 base from V and 0 from J, leaving 7 bases between them. Germline lookup yields CDR1 KGHSH and CDR2 LQKENI. This CDR3 contains 15 residues. The CDR3 spells CASSPRRGSGNTIYF. Written as DNA, the CDR3 is TGTGCCAGCTCACCACGTAGGGGCTCTGGAAACACCATATATTTT.

Ten or more counts support this clonotype. The chain joins TRBV29-1 to TRBJ1-3; no reliable D call. This CDR3 contains 11 residues. The germline gives CDR1 SQVTM, CDR2 ANQGSEA. The ends were cut back, 8 bases at V and 4 bases at J, with 9 bases in the middle. CDR3 amino acids: CSCANGNTIYF. The CDR3 nucleotides read TGCAGCTGTGCAAACGGAAACACCATATATTTT.

This clonotype was seen more than once but under ten times. V and J are TRBV4-3 and TRBJ1-1; D is uncertain. Germline V gene data show CDR1 as LGHNA and CDR2 as YSLEER. V lost 0 bases and J 1 base, leaving 9 bases between the germline ends. The CDR3 totals 15 residues. As DNA, the CDR3 is TGCGCCAGCAGCCAAGATAGTCAGAGGAACACTGAAGCTTTCTTT. This codes for CASSQDSQRNTEAFF.

There are a few counts of this clonotype. V gene TRBV10-3 combines with J gene TRBJ2-7; a weak D match, TRBD1 (6 bases). Trimming removed 7 bases at V and 0 bases at J, with 10 bases between. This CDR3 is built from 13 residues. Germline CDR1 ENHRY, CDR2 SYGVKD. Written as DNA, the CDR3 is TGTGCCATCATGGGACAAAGCTCCTACGAGCAGTACTTC. This gives the protein CAIMGQSSYEQYF.

V usage is TRBV28 and J usage is TRBJ1-2; D is unresolved. V shed 4 bases and J shed 2 bases, with 11 bases lying between them. Germline lookup yields CDR1 MDHEN and CDR2 SYDVKM. This CDR3 contains 14 residues. CDR3 sequence: CASSSHSQNYGYTF. CDR3 DNA sequence: TGTGCCAGCAGTTCGCACAGCCAAAACTATGGCTACACCTTC.

The rearrangement links TRBV20-1 to TRBJ2-5; no clear D gene. The CDR3 has 14 amino acids. CDR1 and CDR2 from the germline V gene are DFQATT and SNEGSKA (reference sequence). The V and J ends lost 5 bases and 1 base respectively, with 14 bases between them. The CDR3 DNA is TGCAGTGCTCTCGTTAGGGTGGGCCAAGAGACCCAGTACTTC. Encoded protein: CSALVRVGQETQYF.

This clonotype was seen at least ten times. The gene calls are TRBV2 and TRBJ2-1; D gene uncertain. Germline values: CDR1 SNHLY, CDR2 FYNNEI. Between the trimmed V and J ends, which lost 1 base and 4 bases, there was a span of 14 bases. CDR3 length: 16 residues. For the CDR3, the DNA is TGTGCCAGCAGTGAAGGTTCGGCCCGGGCATACAATGAGCAGTTCTTC. Protein sequence: CASSEGSARAYNEQFF. The entire variable domain, with the rest obtained from reference TRBV2 and TRBJ2-1, is as follows: EPEVTQTPSHQVTQMGQEVILRCVPISNHLYFYWYRQILGQKVEFLVSFYNNEISEKSEIFDDQFSVERPDGSNFTLKIRSTKLEDSAMYFCASSEGSARAYNEQFFGPGTRLTVL.

The chain employs TRBV20-1 and TRBJ1-3, with D maybe TRBD1 (6 bases). Trimming left V 1 base short and J 0 bases short, with 16 bases between. This CDR3 has 17 amino acids. The V gene's germline CDR1 is DFQATT and CDR2 SNEGSKA (reference sequence). The CDR3 nucleotides read TGCAGTGCTAGAGCCCCTTTGGGGGGCAACTCTGGAAACACCATATATTTT. Protein sequence: CSARAPLGGNSGNTIYF.

The chain couples TRBV28 to TRBJ1-6, with TRBD1 matching 12 bases. Per the germline V gene, CDR1 is MDHEN and CDR2 is SYDVKM. V trimming: 5 bases; J trimming: 15 bases; junction bases outside the gene matches: 8. The CDR3 covers 14 residues. CDR3 protein: CASSPGTGGLVLHF. In DNA, the CDR3 is TGTGCCAGCAGTCCAGGGACAGGGGGCTTAGTCCTCCACTTT.

The gene calls are TRBV30 and TRBJ2-5, with D unclear. Germline loops: CDR1 GTSNPN, CDR2 SVGIG (reference sequence). CDR3 size: 11 residues. Trimming cost V 4 bases and J 2 bases, with 5 bases left between them. The CDR3 loop reads CAWNHQETQYF. DNA of the CDR3: TGTGCCTGGAACCATCAAGAGACCCAGTACTTC. The full variable domain, its missing parts supplied by reference TRBV30 and TRBJ2-5, is SQTIHQWPATLVQPVGSPLSLECTVEGTSNPNLYWYRQAAGRGLQLLFYSVGIGQISSEVPQNLSASRPQDRQFILSSKKLLLSDSGFYLCAWNHQETQYFGPGTRLLVL.

This clonotype was counted ten times or more. The rearrangement links TRBV20-1 to TRBJ1-1; D is possibly TRBD1 (6 bases). Germline assignment: CDR1 DFQATT and CDR2 SNEGSKA (reference sequence). CDR3 length equals 13 residues. The V end was cut by 7 bases, the J end by 4 bases, with 16 bases between. This chain's CDR3 is CSVLGRGGTEAFF. The CDR3 bases are TGCAGTGTTCTGGGACGAGGGGGCACTGAAGCTTTCTTT.

The DNA of the CDR3 is TGTGCCAGCAGCCGAAATACAGGGGGCTCCGAGCAGTACTTC. Protein: CASSRNTGGSEQYF. The V call is TRBV7-6, the J call TRBJ2-7; 9 nucleotides match TRBD1. CDR1 is SGHVS, CDR2 FNYEAQ, per germline. The CDR3 length is 14 residues. J was trimmed by 6 bases and V by 5 bases; bases with no gene match: 8.

This clonotype occurred many times. In DNA, the CDR3 is TGCAGCGTTGCCGAAGCAACGGGTAATTCACCCCTCCACTTT. Translating gives CSVAEATGNSPLHF. The rearrangement links TRBV29-1 to TRBJ1-6; D gene ambiguous. Trimming removed 4 bases at V and 6 bases at J, with 13 bases between. CDR3 length: 14 residues. Germline V gives CDR1 SQVTM, CDR2 ANQGSEA.

This clonotype was detected only a few times. The chain combines TRBV6-4 with TRBJ2-3, with D possibly matching TRBD2 (5 bases). In germline, CDR1 is MRHNA, CDR2 SNTAGT. The CDR3 has 15 amino acids. Deletions cut 2 bases from V and 0 bases from J, with 9 bases between. The CDR3 here is CASSDASTSTDTQYF. For the CDR3, the DNA is TGTGCCAGCAGTGACGCTAGCACTAGCACAGATACGCAGTATTTT.

About this clonotype itself: Given a much more abundant clone one base away, this may be a read error. This sequence joins TRBV5-1 and TRBJ2-3; 7 bases match TRBD1. The germline V gene has CDR1 SGHRS and CDR2 YFSETQ. V lost 4 bases to trimming and J lost 3 bases; unmatched junction nucleotides: 8. The length of the CDR3 is 15 residues. CDR3 bases: TGCGCCAGCAGCAGGGACAGAGCTCAGACAGATACGCAGTATTTT. Translating it yields CASSRDRAQTDTQYF.

This clonotype was seen only a few times. V gene TRBV4-3 combines with J gene TRBJ2-5; D remains ambiguous. This CDR3 contains 14 residues. Germline CDR1 LGHNA, CDR2 YSLEER. V lost 0 bases to trimming and J lost 7 bases, with 12 bases between them. The CDR3 loop is CASSQDPGVATQYF. The CDR3 DNA sequence: TGCGCCAGCAGCCAAGATCCTGGGGTGGCGACCCAGTACTTC.

This clonotype was observed a handful of times. The chain has TRBV28 and TRBJ1-5, with D hard to call. Per the germline V gene, CDR1 is MDHEN and CDR2 is SYDVKM. Trimming stripped 7 bases from V and 6 bases from J, with 10 bases between. The CDR3 runs 12 residues. CDR3: CASTLRGQPQHF. In DNA form, the CDR3 reads TGTGCCAGCACCCTACGGGGTCAGCCCCAGCATTTT.

There are a few counts of this clonotype. J is TRBJ2-7 and V is TRBV7-2; no reliable D call. Germline values: CDR1 SGHTA, CDR2 FQGNSA. The CDR3 totals 14 residues. Trimming shortened V by 4 bases and J by 3 bases, and 13 bases separated the two germline ends. The CDR3 reads CASSSGFVGYEQYF. CDR3 DNA: TGTGCCAGCAGCTCCGGTTTCGTCGGCTACGAGCAGTACTTC.